This is a list of T cell receptor beta chains from one sample in a study of blood T cells in healthy people across ages. TCRdb reprocessed the 5' RACE reads with MiXCR, giving one entry per CDR3 protein. The sample includes about 1.5 million distinct CDR3 sequences, 35% to 45% of them seen just once. Sequenced input: blood. These receptors all come from a woman younger than 35 in good health. The CDR3 runs from the conserved cysteine through the conserved F or W. A D gene is named only where the DNA matches it firmly. Some rows have no size entry. The others give once, few or many, or a class for an expanded clone.

j_call: TRBJ2-7; d_call: TRBD2; cdr3_length: 13; v_call: TRBV2; clone_size: few; cdr3_nt: TGTGCCAGCAGGGAGCGGGGGACTTACGAGCAGTACTTC; cdr3_aa: CASRERGTYEQYF
j_call: TRBJ1-5; d_call: .; cdr3_length: 15; v_call: TRBV18; clone_size: .; cdr3_nt: TGTGCCAGCTCACCAGGGGCTGTGGGCAGTCAGCCCCAGCATTTT; cdr3_aa: CASSPGAVGSQPQHF
j_call: TRBJ1-2; d_call: .; cdr3_length: 13; v_call: TRBV12-3/TRBV12-4; clone_size: once; cdr3_nt: TGTGCCAGCAGGCCGGGACACATGCATGGCTACACCTTC; cdr3_aa: CASRPGHMHGYTF
j_call: TRBJ1-5; d_call: .; cdr3_length: 14; v_call: TRBV15; clone_size: once; cdr3_nt: TGTGCCACCAGCAGAGATCTGAGCGCCTCGCCCCAGCATTTT; cdr3_aa: CATSRDLSASPQHF
j_call: TRBJ2-7; d_call: .; cdr3_length: 13; v_call: TRBV29-1; clone_size: few; cdr3_nt: TGCAGCGTCGGGGCCGGGGGCGGATACGAGCAGTACTTC; cdr3_aa: CSVGAGGGYEQYF
j_call: TRBJ1-4; d_call: TRBD1; cdr3_length: 15; v_call: TRBV5-4; clone_size: .; cdr3_nt: TGTGCCAGCAGCGCAACGGGACAGGGAATTGAAAAACTGTTTTTT; cdr3_aa: CASSATGQGIEKLFF
j_call: TRBJ2-3; d_call: .; cdr3_length: 14; v_call: TRBV6-8; clone_size: .; cdr3_nt: TGTGCCAGCAGCCGACCTCCTAAGAAGGATACGCAGTATTTT; cdr3_aa: CASSRPPKKDTQYF
j_call: TRBJ2-7; d_call: .; cdr3_length: 14; v_call: TRBV9; clone_size: .; cdr3_nt: TGTGCCAGCACAATCGGGAGCTCCTACAATAAGCAGTACTTC; cdr3_aa: CASTIGSSYNKQYF
j_call: TRBJ2-5; d_call: .; cdr3_length: 16; v_call: TRBV5-1; clone_size: .; cdr3_nt: TGCGCCAGCAGCCTTGACGGGGGCGGTGGGCAAGAGACCCAGTACTTC; cdr3_aa: CASSLDGGGGQETQYF
j_call: TRBJ2-3; d_call: .; cdr3_length: 13; v_call: TRBV24-1; clone_size: .; cdr3_nt: TGTGCCACCAGTGAGACTAACACAGATACGCAGTATTTT; cdr3_aa: CATSETNTDTQYF
j_call: TRBJ1-2; d_call: .; cdr3_length: 13; v_call: TRBV10-3; clone_size: .; cdr3_nt: TGTGCCATCAGTGAGGAATGGGCAGGGGGCTACACCTTC; cdr3_aa: CAISEEWAGGYTF
j_call: TRBJ2-5; d_call: .; cdr3_length: 14; v_call: TRBV13; clone_size: .; cdr3_nt: TGTGCCAGCAGCTTAGGGAAATGGGAAGAGACCCAGTACTTC; cdr3_aa: CASSLGKWEETQYF
j_call: TRBJ2-5; d_call: .; cdr3_length: 14; v_call: TRBV25-1; clone_size: .; cdr3_nt: TGTGCCAGCAGTGAATGGTCGAAAGGAGAGACCCGGTACTTC; cdr3_aa: CASSEWSKGETRYF
j_call: TRBJ2-1; d_call: TRBD2; cdr3_length: 18; v_call: TRBV18; clone_size: .; cdr3_nt: TGTGCCAGCTCACCAGCCTTCGCCGGGACTAGCCTCTACAATGAGCAGTTCTTC; cdr3_aa: CASSPAFAGTSLYNEQFF
j_call: TRBJ2-1; d_call: .; cdr3_length: 14; v_call: TRBV7-6; clone_size: .; cdr3_nt: TGTGCCAGCAGCGTAGGCTGGAGGAACAATGAGCAGTTCTTC; cdr3_aa: CASSVGWRNNEQFF
j_call: TRBJ2-1; d_call: .; cdr3_length: 17; v_call: TRBV9; clone_size: .; cdr3_nt: TGTGCCAGCAGCCCCCGATGGGGGGAGTTAGTTTCGGATGAGCAGTTCTTC; cdr3_aa: CASSPRWGELVSDEQFF
j_call: TRBJ1-2; d_call: .; cdr3_length: 11; v_call: TRBV5-8; clone_size: few; cdr3_nt: TGTGCCAGCAGCCTCACAATTGGCTACACCTTC; cdr3_aa: CASSLTIGYTF
j_call: TRBJ2-7; d_call: TRBD2; cdr3_length: 16; v_call: TRBV7-2; clone_size: few; cdr3_nt: TGTGCCAGCAGCTTAGCGGGGGGACTAGCGCTCTACGAGCAGTACTTC; cdr3_aa: CASSLAGGLALYEQYF
j_call: TRBJ2-5; d_call: TRBD2; cdr3_length: 15; v_call: TRBV12-3/TRBV12-4; clone_size: many; cdr3_nt: TGTGCCAGCAATCCGGGACTAGCGGGAGGAGAGACCCAGTACTTC; cdr3_aa: CASNPGLAGGETQYF
j_call: TRBJ1-2; d_call: TRBD1; cdr3_length: 14; v_call: TRBV5-6; clone_size: once; cdr3_nt: TGTGCCAGCAGCTTCTCCAGGGGGGTCGGTGGCTACACCTTC; cdr3_aa: CASSFSRGVGGYTF
j_call: TRBJ2-1; d_call: TRBD2; cdr3_length: 17; v_call: TRBV20-1; clone_size: .; cdr3_nt: TGCAGTGCTAGTGTAAGGCGGGAGACACGCTCCTACAATGAGCAGTTCTTC; cdr3_aa: CSASVRRETRSYNEQFF
j_call: TRBJ1-2; d_call: .; cdr3_length: 15; v_call: TRBV6-5; clone_size: few; cdr3_nt: TGTGCCAGCACCCAAGTAGGGAGAAAAAGCTATGGCTACACCTTC; cdr3_aa: CASTQVGRKSYGYTF
j_call: TRBJ1-4; d_call: .; cdr3_length: 13; v_call: TRBV12-3/TRBV12-4; clone_size: few; cdr3_nt: TGTGCCAGCAGCCCCGCCCTGGGGGAAAAACTGTTTTTT; cdr3_aa: CASSPALGEKLFF
j_call: TRBJ2-1; d_call: TRBD2; cdr3_length: 17; v_call: TRBV6-1; clone_size: .; cdr3_nt: TGTGCCAGCAGTACACCGCCGAGGACTAGCGGGAAAGATGAGCAGTTCTTC; cdr3_aa: CASSTPPRTSGKDEQFF
j_call: TRBJ2-1; d_call: TRBD2; cdr3_length: 16; v_call: TRBV4-3; clone_size: many; cdr3_nt: TGCGCCAGCAGCCCTGGTCTAGCGGGATTATACAATGAGCAGTTCTTC; cdr3_aa: CASSPGLAGLYNEQFF
j_call: TRBJ2-5; d_call: .; cdr3_length: 18; v_call: TRBV20-1; clone_size: .; cdr3_nt: TGCAGTGCTAGAGCCTCCGGGGAGCTACGGACTGTACGTGAGACCCAGTACTTC; cdr3_aa: CSARASGELRTVRETQYF
j_call: TRBJ2-3; d_call: .; cdr3_length: 14; v_call: TRBV6-2/TRBV6-3; clone_size: .; cdr3_nt: TGTGCCAGCAGTTACATCGACAACCCAGATACGCAGTATTTT; cdr3_aa: CASSYIDNPDTQYF
j_call: TRBJ2-1; d_call: .; cdr3_length: 15; v_call: TRBV13; clone_size: once; cdr3_nt: TGTGCCAGCAGCTTAGGCCGAATGGGGGGCTACGAGCAGTTCTTC; cdr3_aa: CASSLGRMGGYEQFF
j_call: TRBJ2-1; d_call: .; cdr3_length: 15; v_call: TRBV10-1; clone_size: .; cdr3_nt: TGCGCCAGCAGTGCGGCGGGGGCCACCTACAATGAGCAGTTCTTC; cdr3_aa: CASSAAGATYNEQFF
j_call: TRBJ1-1; d_call: .; cdr3_length: 15; v_call: TRBV5-1; clone_size: .; cdr3_nt: TGCGCCAGCAGCATGCCGGGGAGCATGAACACTGAAGCTTTCTTT; cdr3_aa: CASSMPGSMNTEAFF
j_call: TRBJ2-7; d_call: TRBD2; cdr3_length: 14; v_call: TRBV6-5; clone_size: few; cdr3_nt: TGTGCCAGCAGTTACCGGGAGGATAAAAACGAGCAGTACTTC; cdr3_aa: CASSYREDKNEQYF
j_call: TRBJ2-3; d_call: .; cdr3_length: 14; v_call: TRBV12-3/TRBV12-4; clone_size: .; cdr3_nt: TGTGCCAGCTTAAGCGGGTTGAGCGCAGATACGCAGTATTTT; cdr3_aa: CASLSGLSADTQYF
j_call: TRBJ2-5; d_call: .; cdr3_length: 13; v_call: TRBV7-9; clone_size: few; cdr3_nt: TGTGCCAGCAGCTCTCCAGTAAACAATGAGCAGTACTTC; cdr3_aa: CASSSPVNNEQYF
j_call: TRBJ2-7; d_call: TRBD2; cdr3_length: 16; v_call: TRBV18; clone_size: .; cdr3_nt: TGTGCCAGCTCACCACCCCTAGCGGGGGCCGCCTACGAGCAGTACTTC; cdr3_aa: CASSPPLAGAAYEQYF
j_call: TRBJ2-7; d_call: .; cdr3_length: 14; v_call: TRBV2; clone_size: once; cdr3_nt: TGTGCCAGCAGTGAAGCGGCCCGGATGTACGAGCAGTACTTC; cdr3_aa: CASSEAARMYEQYF
j_call: TRBJ2-5; d_call: .; cdr3_length: 13; v_call: TRBV29-1; clone_size: .; cdr3_nt: TGCAGCGTCGCCGGACCGATGGGAAGCACCCAGTACTTC; cdr3_aa: CSVAGPMGSTQYF
j_call: TRBJ2-3; d_call: TRBD1; cdr3_length: 16; v_call: TRBV6-5; clone_size: .; cdr3_nt: TGTGCCAGCAGTCGTCGGGACAGGGGGCGCACAGATACGCAGTATTTT; cdr3_aa: CASSRRDRGRTDTQYF
j_call: TRBJ2-1; d_call: .; cdr3_length: 15; v_call: TRBV7-6; clone_size: .; cdr3_nt: TGTGCCAGCAGCTTAGAGGGGGAGGTTCACAATGAGCAGTTCTTC; cdr3_aa: CASSLEGEVHNEQFF
j_call: TRBJ2-5; d_call: TRBD2; cdr3_length: 14; v_call: TRBV27; clone_size: few; cdr3_nt: TGTGCCAGCAGTTTCTACCGGGAGGGAGGTGAGCAGTACTTC; cdr3_aa: CASSFYREGGEQYF
j_call: TRBJ2-3; d_call: .; cdr3_length: 16; v_call: TRBV27; clone_size: .; cdr3_nt: TGTGCCAGCAGTTTATCGGGACTGCTAAGCACAGATACGCAGTATTTT; cdr3_aa: CASSLSGLLSTDTQYF
j_call: TRBJ2-3; d_call: TRBD2; cdr3_length: 16; v_call: TRBV24-1; clone_size: .; cdr3_nt: TGTGCCACCAGTGGTGGACTAGCGGGTAGAACAGATACGCAGTATTTT; cdr3_aa: CATSGGLAGRTDTQYF
j_call: TRBJ2-4; d_call: .; cdr3_length: 15; v_call: TRBV20-1; clone_size: .; cdr3_nt: TGCAGTGCTAGAGATCGGCTGGGACTCGTGGACATTCAGTACTTC; cdr3_aa: CSARDRLGLVDIQYF
j_call: TRBJ2-1; d_call: .; cdr3_length: 12; v_call: TRBV29-1; clone_size: .; cdr3_nt: TGCAGCGTTGAAGACCGTTGGGATGAGCAGTTCTTC; cdr3_aa: CSVEDRWDEQFF
j_call: TRBJ1-1; d_call: .; cdr3_length: 15; v_call: TRBV5-8; clone_size: few; cdr3_nt: TGTGCCAGCAGCTTGGGGCACGCCGTCTCTTCTGAAGCTTTCTTT; cdr3_aa: CASSLGHAVSSEAFF
j_call: TRBJ2-5; d_call: .; cdr3_length: 11; v_call: TRBV6-5; clone_size: .; cdr3_nt: TGTGCCAGCACGGGGGCGGAGACCCAGTACTTC; cdr3_aa: CASTGAETQYF
j_call: TRBJ2-1; d_call: .; cdr3_length: 14; v_call: TRBV25-1; clone_size: few; cdr3_nt: TGTGCCAGCAGTGAGCAAACAGGGTTCAATGAGCAGTTCTTC; cdr3_aa: CASSEQTGFNEQFF
j_call: TRBJ2-5; d_call: TRBD1; cdr3_length: 15; v_call: TRBV3-1; clone_size: .; cdr3_nt: TGTGCCAGCAGCGAAGGGGGACAGGTAGGAGAGACCCAGTACTTC; cdr3_aa: CASSEGGQVGETQYF
j_call: TRBJ2-1; d_call: TRBD1; cdr3_length: 13; v_call: TRBV29-1; clone_size: few; cdr3_nt: TGCAGCGGTATGAGGACAGGGGTTCTTGAGCAGTTCTTC; cdr3_aa: CSGMRTGVLEQFF